This T cell receptor (beta chain) was sequenced during a study of CD8 T cells in ankylosing spondylitis. This clonotype was seen many times. Its target is unknown. Whole-study findings and limits: Eight or nine highly homologous variants made up a TCR beta motif that seemed to typify ankylosing spondylitis blood. Disease-linked clones were CD8+ and relatively rare in peripheral blood. Past studies reported some motif variants in reactive arthritis synovial fluid and blood.

V lost 7 bases, J lost 8 bases, and 2 bases stayed unmatched. This CDR3 is 13 amino acids long. Germline CDR1 is SGHRS and CDR2 is YFSETQ. It was by quantitative 5'-RACE with molecular barcodes that TCR beta libraries were made. Using its own MiXCR run on the 5' RACE reads, TCRdb lists one record per CDR3 protein. This table holds a few hundred thousand distinct CDR3 sequences, about 11% found once. The source of this sequence is a male donor with ankylosing spondylitis or in good health (not recorded which). Specimen: blood, either unsorted or a sorted T cell fraction (not recorded which). The genes are TRBV5-1 and TRBJ2-1; 14 bases fit TRBD2. CDR3 DNA: TGCGCCAGCCTGGGACTAGCGGGAGATGAGCAGTTCTTC. It yields the protein CASLGLAGDEQFF.